This T cell receptor beta chain was captured in a study of Graves' ophthalmopathy and Graves' hyperthyroidism (dated by TCRdb to 2017 to 2018). For the wider study: Peripheral blood was collected at initial diagnosis, prior to any treatment. To tell Graves' ophthalmopathy apart from Graves' hyperthyroidism, and to predict which patients would progress to ophthalmopathy, the study relied on TCR beta repertoire signatures. In total, some 130 blood samples were TCR-sequenced: some 43 ophthalmopathy, 75 hyperthyroidism and roughly 17 hyperthyroidism-to-ophthalmopathy patients. To explore V-J signatures that separate ophthalmopathy from hyperthyroidism, a discovery set of fewer than 110 patients was enrolled, consisting of 40 to 45 with ophthalmopathy and roughly 60 with stable hyperthyroidism. The independent validation cohort included about 19 hyperthyroidism patients plus 17 patients who later progressed from hyperthyroidism to ophthalmopathy. In over five hyperthyroidism patients, T-cell repertoires of thyroid tissue and blood were compared. Following sample collection, hyperthyroidism patients were given methimazole at a starting dose of 30 mg daily, and ophthalmopathy patients were given high-dose intravenous methylprednisolone. The 100 or so discovery patients were randomly split 7:3 into training and test sets.

Per the germline V gene, SGHTA is the CDR1 and FQGNSA is the CDR2. V ends up 5 bases short and J 7 bases short, with an unmatched junction base count of 9. Counted from cysteine to phenylalanine, this CDR3 has 16 amino acids. Only the CDR3 region is kept as DNA, spanning 48 bases read in frame from base 1. Hyperthyroidism was considered stable if no progression to ophthalmopathy occurred within 18 months of follow-up. The hyperthyroidism patients were 18 to 65 years old and newly diagnosed, with a disease duration of less than 2 months. Patients with other autoimmune diseases, uncontrolled infections, pregnancy or lactation were excluded from the study. Clinical symptoms, serum thyroxine, TRAb, thyroid ultrasound and orbital computed tomography were used for diagnosis. Using Ficoll-Paque density gradient centrifugation, PBMCs were isolated from less than 11 ml of fresh peripheral blood. Total RNA was extracted with Trizol reagent and quality-checked on an Agilent 2100 Bioanalyzer.

Points the paper makes about the study in general: The 13-signature model separated ophthalmopathy from stable hyperthyroidism with about 86% sensitivity and approximately 81% specificity in cross-validation, and 80%/75% in the test set. In validation, the model predicted ophthalmopathy progression with roughly 68% sensitivity and roughly 78% specificity; fewer than 15 predicted patients were CT-confirmed with GO in a median of around 6.5 months. No statistical method was used to predetermine the sample size, and group allocation was not hidden from the investigators. Most expanded thyroid clonotypes with a frequency above 0.001 also appeared in blood, which suggests that blood repertoires may reflect the immune response in the thyroid.

For repertoire sequencing, TCR beta CDR3 regions were amplified from RNA transcripts. HTBI primers and the Qiagen OneStep RT-PCR kit were used in a first-round RT-PCR, which was followed by a second-round multiplex PCR, size selection and purification. Libraries were sequenced paired-end with 100 bp reads on an Illumina HiSeq2000. In the original analysis: SOAPnuke was used to process the reads, throwing out any read that had adapters, had uncalled bases, had a mean Phred below 15, or lacked an exact constant-primer or identifier match. High-quality paired reads were merged with COPE v1.2.5. Each unique nucleotide sequence was treated as a clonotype, and MiTCR v1.1 was used to align the clonotypes to the IMGT TRB V, D and J references. The analysis was limited to V-J combinations with a frequency above 0.0001, which together covered roughly 99% of the repertoires. For each V-J combination, a TCR clonal expansion and chaos score was defined as the ratio of F50 clonal expansion to chaos observed in the TCRdist matrix. Welch's t-statistics and random forest were used to reduce the features to approximately 13 V-J combinations, which were then used as input to a naive Bayes classifier. The Morisita-Horn index was used to measure how similar the thyroid and blood repertoires were. Starting from the raw public reads, TCRdb applied fastp trimming at Q25, assembled clones with MiXCR and retained in-frame beta chains. Here each entry gathers all rows of one CDR3 protein and keeps the most common genes and DNA. TCRdb, rather than the study authors, made the V and J calls. The sample table lists over 500,000 distinct CDR3 sequences, about 20% of them with a count of one. Roughly 7.4% of the sample lies in the top ten.

This clonotype was observed a few times. Its antigen remains undetermined. There are no base qualities to consult, and no much larger clone falls within one base. This clonotype was sampled from a woman younger than 35 with stable Graves' hyperthyroidism. Some clones in this sample may be carry-over from other donors' samples. Donor details come from another sample of the same person, matched by shared clones. The V gene is TRBV7-2 and the J gene is TRBJ1-6, with 9 bases in between that match TRBD1. Specimen: peripheral blood. CDR3 sequence: CASSTLDRGRNSPLHF. The nucleotide sequence reads TGTGCCAGCAGCACTCTGGACAGGGGAAGGAATTCACCCCTCCACTTT.